The clone carrying this T cell receptor beta chain was counted only a few times. Its antigen is undetermined. CDR1 is SNHLY and CDR2 is FYNNEI in the germline V gene. V was pared by 5 bases and J by 4 bases, with 8 bases of the junction left unmatched. This CDR3 is 15 amino acids long. The source of the sample is a study of T-cell memory formation after mild COVID-19. Study-wide results and caveats: CD4+ bias marked clones expanding day 15 to 37, unlike balanced contracting clones.

Via MiXCR, TCRdb re-called the 5' RACE reads, giving one row per CDR3 protein. The table shows 350,000 or so distinct CDR3 sequences, with roughly 21% occurring only once. The source is an adult woman who had mild COVID-19 (a few samples of this study predate the infection). Cell type and time point are not known. Sequenced sample: PBMCs or a T cell subset sorted from them (not recorded which). The genes are TRBV2 and TRBJ1-5, with 7 bases that match TRBD1. The chain's CDR3 is CASSPWTGSNQPQHF. The DNA for the CDR3 is TGTGCCAGCAGTCCATGGACAGGCTCGAATCAGCCCCAGCATTTT.